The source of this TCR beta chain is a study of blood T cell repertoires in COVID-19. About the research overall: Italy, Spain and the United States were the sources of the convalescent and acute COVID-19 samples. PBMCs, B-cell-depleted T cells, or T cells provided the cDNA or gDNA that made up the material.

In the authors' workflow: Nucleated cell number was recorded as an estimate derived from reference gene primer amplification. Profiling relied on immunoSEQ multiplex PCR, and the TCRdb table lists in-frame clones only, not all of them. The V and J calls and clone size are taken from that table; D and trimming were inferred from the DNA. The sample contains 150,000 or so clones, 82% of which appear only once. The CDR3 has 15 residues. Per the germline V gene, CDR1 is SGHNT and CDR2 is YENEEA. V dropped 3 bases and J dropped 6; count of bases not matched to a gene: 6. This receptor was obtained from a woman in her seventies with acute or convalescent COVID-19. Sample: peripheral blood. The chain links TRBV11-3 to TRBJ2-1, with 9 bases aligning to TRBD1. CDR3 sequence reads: CASSLGTGNLNEQFF. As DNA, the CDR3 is TGTGCCAGCAGCTTGGGGACAGGGAATCTCAATGAGCAGTTCTTC. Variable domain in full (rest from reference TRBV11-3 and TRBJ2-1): EAGVVQSPRYKIIEKKQPVAFWCNPISGHNTLYWYLQNLGQGPELLIRYENEEAVDDSQLPKDRFSAERLKGVDSTLKIQPAELGDSAVYLCASSLGTGNLNEQFFGPGTRLTVL.